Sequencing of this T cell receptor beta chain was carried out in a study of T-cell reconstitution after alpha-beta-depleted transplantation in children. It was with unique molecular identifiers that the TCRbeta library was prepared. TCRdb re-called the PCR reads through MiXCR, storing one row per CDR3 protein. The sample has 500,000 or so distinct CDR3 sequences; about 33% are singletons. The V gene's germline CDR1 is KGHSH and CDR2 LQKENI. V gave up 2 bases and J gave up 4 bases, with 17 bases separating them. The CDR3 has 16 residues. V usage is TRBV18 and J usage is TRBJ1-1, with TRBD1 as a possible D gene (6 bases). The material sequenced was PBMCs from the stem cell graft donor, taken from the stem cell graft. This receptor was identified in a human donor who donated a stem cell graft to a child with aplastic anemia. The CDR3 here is CASSPLGRGGGTEAFF. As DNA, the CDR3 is TGTGCCAGCTCACCATTGGGCAGGGGAGGAGGCACTGAAGCTTTCTTT.